Following are 2 T cell receptor beta chains from one sample sequenced in a study of blood T cell repertoires in COVID-19 (TCRdb year 2020). Library preparation used the immunoSEQ multiplex PCR assay. In its TCRdb copy, this immuneACCESS table keeps in-frame sequences only and misses some clones. Where compared with another copy, unresolved V genes explain less than half of these, and the others have no known cause. Within this sample are hundreds of thousands of clones, with around 90% of them counted one time only. Under 1.5% of the sample lies in the top ten. The sequencing sample was made of peripheral blood. These TCRs come from a man older than 75 with acute or convalescent COVID-19.

This clone was seen a few times. In DNA, the CDR3 is TGTGCCAGCAGTTTGGTCGGGGTGTCAAAACTGTTTTTT. Its translation is CASSLVGVSKLFF. This sequence joins TRBV12-3 or TRBV12-4 and TRBJ1-4; D remains unclear. Trimming cost V 3 bases and J 10 bases, with 12 bases left between them. CDR3 length: 13 residues.

This clone has only a few counts. V gene TRBV7-8 combines with J gene TRBJ2-3; 8 bases match TRBD1. Germline V CDR1 and CDR2: SGHVS, FQNEAQ. The CDR3 runs to 15 residues. The junction had 6 bases not matched to a gene; V was cut back by 5 bases and J by 2 bases. The CDR3 bases are TGTGCCAGCAGCAATTGGGGACAGGACACAGATACGCAGTATTTT. Protein product: CASSNWGQDTDTQYF.